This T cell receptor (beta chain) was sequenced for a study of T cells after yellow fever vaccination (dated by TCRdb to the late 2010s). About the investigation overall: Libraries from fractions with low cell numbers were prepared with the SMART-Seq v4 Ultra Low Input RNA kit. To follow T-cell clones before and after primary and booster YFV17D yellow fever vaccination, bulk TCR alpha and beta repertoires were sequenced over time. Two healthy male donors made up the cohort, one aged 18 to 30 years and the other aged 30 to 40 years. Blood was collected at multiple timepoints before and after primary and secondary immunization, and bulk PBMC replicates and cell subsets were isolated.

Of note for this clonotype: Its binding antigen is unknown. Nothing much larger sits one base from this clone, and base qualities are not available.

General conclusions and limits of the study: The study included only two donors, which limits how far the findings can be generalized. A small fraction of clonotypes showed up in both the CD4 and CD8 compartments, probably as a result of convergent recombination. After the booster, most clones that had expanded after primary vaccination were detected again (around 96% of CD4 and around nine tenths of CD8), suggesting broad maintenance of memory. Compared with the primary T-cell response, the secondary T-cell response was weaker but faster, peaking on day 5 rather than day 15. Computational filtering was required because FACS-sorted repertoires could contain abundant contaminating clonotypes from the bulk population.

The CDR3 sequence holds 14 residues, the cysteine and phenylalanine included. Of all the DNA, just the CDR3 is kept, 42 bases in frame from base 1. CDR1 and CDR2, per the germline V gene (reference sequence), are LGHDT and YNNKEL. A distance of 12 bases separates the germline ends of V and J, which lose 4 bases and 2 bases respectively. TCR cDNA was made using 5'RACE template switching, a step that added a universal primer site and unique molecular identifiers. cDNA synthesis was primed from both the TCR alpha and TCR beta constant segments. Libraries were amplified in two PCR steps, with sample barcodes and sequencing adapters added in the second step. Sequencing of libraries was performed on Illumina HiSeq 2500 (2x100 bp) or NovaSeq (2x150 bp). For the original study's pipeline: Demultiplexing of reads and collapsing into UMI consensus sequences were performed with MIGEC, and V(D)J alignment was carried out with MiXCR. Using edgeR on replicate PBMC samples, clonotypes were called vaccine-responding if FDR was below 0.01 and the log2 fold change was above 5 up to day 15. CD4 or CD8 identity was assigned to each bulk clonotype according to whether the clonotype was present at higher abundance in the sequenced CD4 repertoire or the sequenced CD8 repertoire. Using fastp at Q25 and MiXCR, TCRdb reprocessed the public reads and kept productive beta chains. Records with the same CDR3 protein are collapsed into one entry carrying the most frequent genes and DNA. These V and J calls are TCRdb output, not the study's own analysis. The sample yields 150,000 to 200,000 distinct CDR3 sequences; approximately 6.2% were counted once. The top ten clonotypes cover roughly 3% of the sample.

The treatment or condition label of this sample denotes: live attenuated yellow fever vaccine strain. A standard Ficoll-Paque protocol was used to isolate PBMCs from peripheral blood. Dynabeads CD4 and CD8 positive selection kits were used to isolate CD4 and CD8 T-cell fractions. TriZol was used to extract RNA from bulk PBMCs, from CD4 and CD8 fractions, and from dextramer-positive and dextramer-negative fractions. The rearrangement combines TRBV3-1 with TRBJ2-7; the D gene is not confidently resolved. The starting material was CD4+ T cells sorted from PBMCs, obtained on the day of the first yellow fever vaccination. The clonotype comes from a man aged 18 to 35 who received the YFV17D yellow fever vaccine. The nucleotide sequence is TGTGCCAGCAGCCCCGGGTTTCGTACCTACGAGCAGTACTTC. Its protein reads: CASSPGFRTYEQYF.